A selection of T cell receptor beta chains follows, all from one sample in a study of blood T cells in healthy people across ages. Each CDR3 protein is one row after TCRdb ran MiXCR on the 5' RACE reads. The table lists approximately 900,000 distinct CDR3 sequences, roughly 52% of them singletons, with around an eighth in the top ten. Sample: blood. These receptors all come from a man aged 30 to 45 in good health. CDR3s include the opening cysteine and the closing phenylalanine or tryptophan. The order of the fields is D gene, V gene, CDR3 length, CDR3 protein. The D gene is left open where the match is weak.

NA	TRBV7-9	17	CASSPPIGDSGANVLTF
TRBD2	TRBV20-1	15	CSAYDGTNLGETQYF
NA	TRBV7-9	15	CASSLTQGRNSPLHF
NA	TRBV29-1	14	CSVDSNRANYGYTF
TRBD1	TRBV10-3	12	CAISDRGPEQYF
NA	TRBV6-2/TRBV6-3	14	CASSSAVTNYGYTF
TRBD1	TRBV6-1	15	CASRKTGDFGDEQFF
NA	TRBV29-1	15	CSVILGEGSYYGYTF
NA	TRBV27	14	CASRLGKSTDTQYF
NA	TRBV4-1	15	CASSPGPGRGDGYTF
NA	TRBV12-3/TRBV12-4	16	CASSYTTGTKNSPLHF
NA	TRBV6-2/TRBV6-3	15	CASTEADRDNQPQHF
NA	TRBV7-6	15	CASSLVGPSTDTQYF
NA	TRBV12-1	19	CASSPRPAESEVNNSPLHF
NA	TRBV24-1	17	CATSDLPDSKVADTQYF
NA	TRBV5-5	17	CASNQAFRGKFTDTQYF
TRBD1	TRBV27	15	CASSPWDRVGTEAFF
NA	TRBV4-3	16	CASSQDFGTGKDEQFF
NA	TRBV10-3	15	CATYPGVLSSYEQYF
TRBD2	TRBV20-1	17	CSAKSGGGRFGTDTQYF
NA	TRBV12-3/TRBV12-4	13	CASSGVFGYEQYF
NA	TRBV7-2	15	CASSRRTGPPSPLHF
TRBD2	TRBV2	15	CASSKGLGGTDTQYF
NA	TRBV7-2	15	CASSSEQLLNQPQHF
NA	TRBV7-9	13	CASSPQSDSEAFF
TRBD1	TRBV6-5	15	CASSLRTGGGYGYTF